This is a list of T cell receptor beta chains from one sample in a study of blood T cell repertoires in COVID-19. The method was immunoSEQ multiplex PCR; TCRdb's version includes in-frame clones alone and lacks a portion of them. The sample consists of under 300,000 clones, 70% to 90% of them appearing once. Source material: peripheral blood. Every receptor here comes from a man in his fifties or sixties with acute or convalescent COVID-19. CDR3s include the opening cysteine and the closing phenylalanine or tryptophan. Each record gives: V gene, D gene, J gene, CDR3 protein. A D gene is named only where the DNA matches it firmly.

TRBV6-5,NA,TRBJ2-7,CASSSQGISYEQYF
TRBV9,TRBD2,TRBJ2-2,CASSAPRWAGVAGDTGELFF
TRBV28,TRBD2,TRBJ2-7,CASNPPGSSGRPYEQYF
TRBV5-5,TRBD1,TRBJ2-1,CASSLGTGISYNEQFF
TRBV29-1,NA,TRBJ1-2,CSASDGRDGYTF
TRBV7-9,NA,TRBJ1-1,CASSLIVRVNTEAFF
TRBV19,NA,TRBJ2-5,CARSTGIQETQYF
TRBV30,NA,TRBJ2-2,CAWSPTRLNTGELFF
TRBV5-6,NA,TRBJ2-5,CASSLSRDWGRTQYF
TRBV7-3,NA,TRBJ1-6,CASSLSATGNSPLHF
TRBV28,TRBD1,TRBJ1-6,CASSLRGGGSPLHF
TRBV29-1,NA,TRBJ2-3,CSVAHTGNSPNTQYF
TRBV29-1,NA,TRBJ2-3,CSVEEVTASTDTQYF
TRBV10-1,TRBD1,TRBJ1-4,CASSDRDRVNEKLFF
TRBV5-4,TRBD1,TRBJ2-5,CASSGFSTGQGQETQYF
TRBV27,NA,TRBJ2-2,CASSLQRPQWTGELFF
TRBV18,NA,TRBJ2-7,CASSPNSYEQYF
TRBV27,NA,TRBJ2-1,CASSPPGDNEQFF
TRBV28,NA,TRBJ1-2,CASSLLSSGRGSVPIGNYGYTF
TRBV5-1,NA,TRBJ1-2,CASSFGQGGPSGYTF
TRBV7-2,NA,TRBJ1-1,CASSLGPGWSVLGTEAFF
TRBV19,NA,TRBJ1-5,CASSIRGQPQHF
TRBV2,TRBD1,TRBJ1-3,CASSTRRQGGNTIYF
TRBV18,NA,TRBJ2-7,CASSPLRDEQYF
TRBV4-3,NA,TRBJ1-1,CASSASRGWTEAFF
TRBV4-3,NA,TRBJ1-4,CASSQDPRDTNEKLFF
TRBV28,TRBD1,TRBJ1-4,CAAARTGVDNEKLFF
TRBV5-1,TRBD1,TRBJ2-7,CASSTPDRDAEQYF
TRBV5-6,TRBD2,TRBJ2-3,CASSSPLAGGADTQYF
TRBV6-2/TRBV6-3,NA,TRBJ1-4,CASSEVGTNEKLFF
TRBV9,NA,TRBJ2-1,CASSASGRSGNEQFF
TRBV28,NA,TRBJ1-5,CASRRTGNQPQHF
TRBV2,NA,TRBJ2-1,CASRNGGQGNEQFF
TRBV5-1,TRBD1,TRBJ2-3,CASRVGQGAADTQYF
TRBV29-1,TRBD1,TRBJ1-5,CSVGQGADQPQHF
TRBV27,NA,TRBJ1-5,CASSPPDQPQHF
TRBV7-2,TRBD1,TRBJ2-3,CASSLDRGRTDTQYF
TRBV12-3/TRBV12-4,TRBD1,TRBJ1-2,CASSLGQGYGYTF
TRBV5-1,TRBD2,TRBJ2-3,CASSWDSSGGGTDTQYF
TRBV19,TRBD2,TRBJ2-1,CASSSRLAANEQFF
TRBV6-5,TRBD2,TRBJ2-7,CASRPSGSGSYEQYF
TRBV30,TRBD1,TRBJ2-1,CAWSQRTGGIVEQFF